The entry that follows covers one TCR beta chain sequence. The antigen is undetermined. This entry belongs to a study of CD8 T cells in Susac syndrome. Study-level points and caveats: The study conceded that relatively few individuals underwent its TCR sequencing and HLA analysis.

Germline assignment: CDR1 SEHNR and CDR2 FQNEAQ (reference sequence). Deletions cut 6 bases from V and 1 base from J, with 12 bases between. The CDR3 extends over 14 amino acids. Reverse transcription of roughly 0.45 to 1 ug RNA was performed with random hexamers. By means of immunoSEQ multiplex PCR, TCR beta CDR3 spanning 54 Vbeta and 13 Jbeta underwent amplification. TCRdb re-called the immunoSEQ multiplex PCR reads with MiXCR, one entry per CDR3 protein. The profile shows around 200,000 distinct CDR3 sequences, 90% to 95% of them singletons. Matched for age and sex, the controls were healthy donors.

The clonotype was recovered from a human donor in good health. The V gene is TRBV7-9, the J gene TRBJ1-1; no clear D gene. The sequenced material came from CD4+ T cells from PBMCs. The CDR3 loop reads CASSRESGNTEAFF. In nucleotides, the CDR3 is TGTGCCAGCAGTCGGGAGTCCGGGAACACTGAAGCTTTCTTT.